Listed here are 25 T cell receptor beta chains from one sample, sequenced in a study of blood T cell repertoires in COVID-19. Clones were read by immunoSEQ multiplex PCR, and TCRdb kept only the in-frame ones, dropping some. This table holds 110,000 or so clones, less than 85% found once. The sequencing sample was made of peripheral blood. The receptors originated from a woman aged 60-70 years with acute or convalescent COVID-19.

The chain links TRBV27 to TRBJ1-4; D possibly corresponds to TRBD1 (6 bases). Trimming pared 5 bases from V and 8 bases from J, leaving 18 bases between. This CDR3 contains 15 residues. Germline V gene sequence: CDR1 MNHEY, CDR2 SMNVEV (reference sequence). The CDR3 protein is CASSHRVAKGEKLFF. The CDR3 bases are TGTGCCAGCAGTCACAGGGTCGCAAAGGGAGAAAAACTGTTTTTT.

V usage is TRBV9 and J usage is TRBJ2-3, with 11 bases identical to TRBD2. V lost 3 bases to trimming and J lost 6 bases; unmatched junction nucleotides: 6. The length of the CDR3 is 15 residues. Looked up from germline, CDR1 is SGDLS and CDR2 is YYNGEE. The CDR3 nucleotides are TGTGCCAGCAGCGCGACTAGCGGGGCTTGGGATACGCAGTATTTT. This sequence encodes CASSATSGAWDTQYF.

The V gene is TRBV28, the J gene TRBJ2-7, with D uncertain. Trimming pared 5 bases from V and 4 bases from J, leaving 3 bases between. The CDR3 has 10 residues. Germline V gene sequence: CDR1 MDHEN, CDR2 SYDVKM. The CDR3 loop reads CASSRYEQYF. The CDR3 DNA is TGTGCCAGCAGTCGGTACGAGCAGTACTTC. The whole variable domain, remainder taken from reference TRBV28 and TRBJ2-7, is DVKVTQSSRYLVKRTGEKVFLECVQDMDHENMFWYRQDPGLGLRLIYFSYDVKMKEKGDIPEGYSVSREKKERFSLILESASTNQTSMYLCASSRYEQYFGPGTRLTVT.

Here the CDR3 DNA reads TGCGCCAGCGCCAACCACAGGGAAGGCGACGAGCAGTACTTC. Residues: CASANHREGDEQYF. This chain uses TRBV23-1 with TRBJ2-7; possible D gene TRBD1, 6 bases. TRBV23-1 is an open reading frame whose function is uncertain. CDR3 length: 14 amino acids. The V end was cut by 8 bases, the J end by 5 bases, with 19 bases between.

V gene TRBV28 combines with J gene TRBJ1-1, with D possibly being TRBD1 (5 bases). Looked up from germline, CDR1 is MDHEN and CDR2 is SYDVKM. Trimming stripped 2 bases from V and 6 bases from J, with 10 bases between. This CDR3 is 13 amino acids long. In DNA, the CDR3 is TGTGCCAGCAGTTTAGTTAAGACAGCTGAAGCTTTCTTT. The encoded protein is CASSLVKTAEAFF.

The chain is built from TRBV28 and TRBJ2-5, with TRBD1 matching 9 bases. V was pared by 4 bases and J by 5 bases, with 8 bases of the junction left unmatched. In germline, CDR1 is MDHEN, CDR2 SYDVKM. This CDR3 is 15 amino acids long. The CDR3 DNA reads TGTGCCAGCAGTTCCCGGGACAGGGTAGTCGAGACCCAGTACTTC. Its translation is CASSSRDRVVETQYF. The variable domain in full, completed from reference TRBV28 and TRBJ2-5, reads DVKVTQSSRYLVKRTGEKVFLECVQDMDHENMFWYRQDPGLGLRLIYFSYDVKMKEKGDIPEGYSVSREKKERFSLILESASTNQTSMYLCASSSRDRVVETQYFGPGTRLLVL.

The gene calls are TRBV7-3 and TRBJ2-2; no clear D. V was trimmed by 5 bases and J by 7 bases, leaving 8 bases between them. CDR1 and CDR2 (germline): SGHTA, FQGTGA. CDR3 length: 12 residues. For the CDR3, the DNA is TGTGCCAGCAGCCCTAACGGCGGGGAGCTGTTTTTT. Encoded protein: CASSPNGGELFF.

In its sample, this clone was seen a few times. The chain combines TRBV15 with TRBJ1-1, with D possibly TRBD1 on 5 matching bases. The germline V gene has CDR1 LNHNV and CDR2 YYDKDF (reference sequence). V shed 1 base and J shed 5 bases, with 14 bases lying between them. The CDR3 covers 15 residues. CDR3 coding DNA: TGTGCCACCAGCAGAGGTGGACGGGACTCGACTGAAGCTTTCTTT. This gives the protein CATSRGGRDSTEAFF.

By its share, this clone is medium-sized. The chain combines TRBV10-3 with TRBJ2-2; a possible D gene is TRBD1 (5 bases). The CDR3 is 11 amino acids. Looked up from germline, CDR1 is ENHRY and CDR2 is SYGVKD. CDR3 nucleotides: TGTGGTGTAGGGGACACCGGGGAGCTGTTTTTT. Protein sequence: CGVGDTGELFF.

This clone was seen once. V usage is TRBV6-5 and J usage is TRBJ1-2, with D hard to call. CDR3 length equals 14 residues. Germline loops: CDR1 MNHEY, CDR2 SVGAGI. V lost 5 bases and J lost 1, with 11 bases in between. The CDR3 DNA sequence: TGTGCCAGCAGTCCCGGGAGAGATAACTATGGCTACACCTTC. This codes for CASSPGRDNYGYTF.

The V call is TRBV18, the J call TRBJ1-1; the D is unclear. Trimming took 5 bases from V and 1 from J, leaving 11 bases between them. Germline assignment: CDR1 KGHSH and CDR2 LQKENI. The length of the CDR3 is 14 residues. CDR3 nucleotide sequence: TGTGCCAGCTCAGCAGAGGCAGCGAACACTGAAGCTTTCTTT. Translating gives CASSAEAANTEAFF.

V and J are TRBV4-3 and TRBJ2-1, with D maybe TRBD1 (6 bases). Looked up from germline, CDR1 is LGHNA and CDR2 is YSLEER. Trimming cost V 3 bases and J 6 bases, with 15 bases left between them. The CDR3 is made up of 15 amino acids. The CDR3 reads CASSQEFSGANEQFF. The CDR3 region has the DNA TGCGCCAGCAGCCAGGAATTTTCAGGGGCCAATGAGCAGTTCTTC.

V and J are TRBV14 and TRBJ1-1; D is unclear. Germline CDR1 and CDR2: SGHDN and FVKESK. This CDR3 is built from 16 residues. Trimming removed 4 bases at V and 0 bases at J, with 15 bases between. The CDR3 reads CASSRLRNSMNTEAFF. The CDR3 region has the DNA TGTGCCAGCAGCCGCCTCCGCAACAGCATGAACACTGAAGCTTTCTTT. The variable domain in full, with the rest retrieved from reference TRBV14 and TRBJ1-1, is EAGVTQFPSHSVIEKGQTVTLRCDPISGHDNLYWYRRVMGKEIKFLLHFVKESKQDESGMPNNRFLAERTGGTYSTLKVQPAELEDSGVYFCASSRLRNSMNTEAFFGQGTRLTVV.

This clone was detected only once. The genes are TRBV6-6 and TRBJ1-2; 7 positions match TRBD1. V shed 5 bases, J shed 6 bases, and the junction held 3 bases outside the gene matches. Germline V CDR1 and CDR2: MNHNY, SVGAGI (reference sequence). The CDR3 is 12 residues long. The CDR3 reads CASSAGTDGYTF. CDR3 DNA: TGTGCCAGCAGTGCCGGGACAGATGGCTACACCTTC.

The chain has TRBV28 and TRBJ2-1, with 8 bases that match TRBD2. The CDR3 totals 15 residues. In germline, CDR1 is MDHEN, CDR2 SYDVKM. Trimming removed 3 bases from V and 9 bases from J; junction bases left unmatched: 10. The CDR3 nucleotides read TGTGCCAGCAGTTTGGGACTAGTTTCCCTTAGTGAGCAGTTCTTC. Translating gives CASSLGLVSLSEQFF.

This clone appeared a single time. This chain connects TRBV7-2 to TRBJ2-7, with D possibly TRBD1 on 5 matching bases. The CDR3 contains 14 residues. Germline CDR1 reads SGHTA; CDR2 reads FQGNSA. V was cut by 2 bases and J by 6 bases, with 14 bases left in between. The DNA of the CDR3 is TGTGCCAGCAGCTTATTTCTTGGGGCCTCCGAGCAGTACTTC. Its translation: CASSLFLGASEQYF. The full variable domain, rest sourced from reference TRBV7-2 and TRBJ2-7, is GAGVSQSPSNKVTEKGKDVELRCDPISGHTALYWYRQSLGQGLEFLIYFQGNSAPDKSGLPSDRFSAERTGGSVSTLTIQRTQQEDSAVYLCASSLFLGASEQYFGPGTRLTVT.

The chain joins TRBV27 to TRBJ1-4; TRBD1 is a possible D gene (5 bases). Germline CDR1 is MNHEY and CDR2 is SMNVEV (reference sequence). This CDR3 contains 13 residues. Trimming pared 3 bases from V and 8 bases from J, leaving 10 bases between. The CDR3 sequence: CASSLRGQEKLFF. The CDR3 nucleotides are TGTGCCAGCAGTTTGCGGGGCCAAGAAAAACTGTTTTTT.

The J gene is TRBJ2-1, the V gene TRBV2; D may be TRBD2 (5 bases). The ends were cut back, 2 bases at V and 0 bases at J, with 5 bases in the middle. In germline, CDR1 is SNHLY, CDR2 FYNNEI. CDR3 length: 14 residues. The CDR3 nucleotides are TGTGCCAGCAGTGAACGGGGCTCCTACAATGAGCAGTTCTTC. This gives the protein CASSERGSYNEQFF. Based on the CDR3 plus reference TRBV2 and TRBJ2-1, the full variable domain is EPEVTQTPSHQVTQMGQEVILRCVPISNHLYFYWYRQILGQKVEFLVSFYNNEISEKSEIFDDQFSVERPDGSNFTLKIRSTKLEDSAMYFCASSERGSYNEQFFGPGTRLTVL.

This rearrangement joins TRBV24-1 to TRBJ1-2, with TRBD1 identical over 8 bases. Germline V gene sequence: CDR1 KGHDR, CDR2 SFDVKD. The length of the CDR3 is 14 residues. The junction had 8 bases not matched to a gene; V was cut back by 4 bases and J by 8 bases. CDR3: CATSDQDRASGYTF. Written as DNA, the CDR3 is TGTGCCACCAGTGACCAGGACAGGGCAAGCGGCTACACCTTC.

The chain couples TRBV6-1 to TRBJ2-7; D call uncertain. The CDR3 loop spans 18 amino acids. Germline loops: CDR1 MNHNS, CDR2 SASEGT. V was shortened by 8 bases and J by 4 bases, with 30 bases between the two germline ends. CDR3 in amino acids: CASGASSYPSGGSYEQYF. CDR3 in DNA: TGTGCCAGCGGTGCCAGCAGTTACCCCAGTGGCGGTTCGTACGAGCAGTACTTC.

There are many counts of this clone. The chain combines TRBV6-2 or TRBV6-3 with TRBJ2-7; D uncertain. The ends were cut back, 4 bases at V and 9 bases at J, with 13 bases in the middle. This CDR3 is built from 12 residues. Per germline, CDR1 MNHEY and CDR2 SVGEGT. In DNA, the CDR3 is TGTGCCAGCAGTTCCCCCATGGCTGGGCAGTACTTC. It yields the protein CASSSPMAGQYF.

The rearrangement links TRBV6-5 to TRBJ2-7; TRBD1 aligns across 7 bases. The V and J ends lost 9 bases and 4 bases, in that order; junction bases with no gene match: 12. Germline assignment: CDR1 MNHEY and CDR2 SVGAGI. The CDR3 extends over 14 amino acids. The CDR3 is CASRDLAGGYEQYF. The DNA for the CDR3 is TGTGCCAGTAGGGATCTGGCAGGGGGATACGAGCAGTACTTC.

The CDR3 region has the DNA TGTGCCACCAGCAGAGATCTCACTAGCGGGGGTAGCGGGGAGCTGTTTTTT. Translation gives CATSRDLTSGGSGELFF. This rearrangement joins TRBV15 to TRBJ2-2; the match to TRBD2 covers 11 bases. Germline V gene data show CDR1 as LNHNV and CDR2 as YYDKDF (reference sequence). Losses at the gene ends were 0 bases for V and 7 bases for J; bases not matched to a gene: 7. The CDR3 consists of 17 residues.

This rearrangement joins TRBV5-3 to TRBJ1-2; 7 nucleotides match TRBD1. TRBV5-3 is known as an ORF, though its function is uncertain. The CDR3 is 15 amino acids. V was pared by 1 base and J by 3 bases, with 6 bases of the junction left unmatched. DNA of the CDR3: TGTGCCAGAAGCTTGTCAGGGGGAAGGTACTATGGCTACACCTTC. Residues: CARSLSGGRYYGYTF.

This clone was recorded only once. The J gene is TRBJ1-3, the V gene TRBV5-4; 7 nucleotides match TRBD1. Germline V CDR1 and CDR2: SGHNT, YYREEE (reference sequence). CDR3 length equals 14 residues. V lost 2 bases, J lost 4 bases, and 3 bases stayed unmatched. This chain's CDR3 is CASSLGGSGNTIYF. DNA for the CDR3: TGTGCCAGCAGCTTAGGGGGCTCCGGAAACACCATATATTTT.